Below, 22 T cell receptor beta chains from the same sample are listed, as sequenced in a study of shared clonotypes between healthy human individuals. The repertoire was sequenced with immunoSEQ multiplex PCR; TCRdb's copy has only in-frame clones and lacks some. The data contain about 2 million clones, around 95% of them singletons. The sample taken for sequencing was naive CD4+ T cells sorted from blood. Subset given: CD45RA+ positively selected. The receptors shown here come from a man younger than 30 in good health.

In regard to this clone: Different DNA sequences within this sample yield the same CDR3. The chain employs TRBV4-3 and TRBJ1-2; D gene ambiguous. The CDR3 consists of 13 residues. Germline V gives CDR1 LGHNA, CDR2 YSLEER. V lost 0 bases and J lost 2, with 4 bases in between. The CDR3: CASSQDGNYGYTF. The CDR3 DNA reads TGCGCCAGCAGCCAAGACGGGAACTATGGCTACACCTTC.

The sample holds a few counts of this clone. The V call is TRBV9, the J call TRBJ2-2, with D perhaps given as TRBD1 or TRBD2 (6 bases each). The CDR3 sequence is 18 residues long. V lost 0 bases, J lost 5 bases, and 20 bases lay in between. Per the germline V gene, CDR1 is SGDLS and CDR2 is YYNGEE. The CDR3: CASSVEGGGPLRTGELFF. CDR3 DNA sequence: TGTGCCAGCAGCGTAGAAGGAGGGGGGCCCTTAAGAACCGGGGAGCTGTTTTTT.

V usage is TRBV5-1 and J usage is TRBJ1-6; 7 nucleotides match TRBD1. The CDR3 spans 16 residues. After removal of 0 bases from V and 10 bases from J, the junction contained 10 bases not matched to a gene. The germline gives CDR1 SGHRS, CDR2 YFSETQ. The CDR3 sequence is CASSLGGGDSSSPLHF. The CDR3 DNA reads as TGCGCCAGCAGCTTGGGCGGGGGGGACAGCAGCTCACCCCTCCACTTT.

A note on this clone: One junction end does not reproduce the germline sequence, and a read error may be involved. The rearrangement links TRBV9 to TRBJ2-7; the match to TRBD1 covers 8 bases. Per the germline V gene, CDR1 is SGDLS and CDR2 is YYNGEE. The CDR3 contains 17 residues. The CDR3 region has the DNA TGCTCTTCACATGGCCAGCGCATCCGACAGGGGTCCGCCGAGCAGTACTTC. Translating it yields CSSHGQRIRQGSAEQYF.

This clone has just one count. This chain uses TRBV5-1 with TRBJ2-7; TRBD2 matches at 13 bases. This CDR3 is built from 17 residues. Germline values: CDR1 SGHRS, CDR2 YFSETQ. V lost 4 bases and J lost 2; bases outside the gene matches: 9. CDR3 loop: CASSIGTSGDRPYEQYF. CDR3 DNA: TGCGCCAGCAGCATAGGGACTAGCGGGGACCGTCCCTACGAGCAGTACTTC. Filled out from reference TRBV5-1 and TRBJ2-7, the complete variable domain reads KAGVTQTPRYLIKTRGQQVTLSCSPISGHRSVSWYQQTPGQGLQFLFEYFSETQRNKGNFPGRFSGRQFSNSRSEMNVSTLELGDSALYLCASSIGTSGDRPYEQYFGPGTRLTVT.

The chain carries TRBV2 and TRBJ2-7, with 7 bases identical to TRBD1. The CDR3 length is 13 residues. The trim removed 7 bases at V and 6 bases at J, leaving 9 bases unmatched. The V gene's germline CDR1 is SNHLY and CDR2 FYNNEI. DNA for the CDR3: TGTGCCAGCACCTTACGGGACAGCCCCGAGCAGTACTTC. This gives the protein CASTLRDSPEQYF.

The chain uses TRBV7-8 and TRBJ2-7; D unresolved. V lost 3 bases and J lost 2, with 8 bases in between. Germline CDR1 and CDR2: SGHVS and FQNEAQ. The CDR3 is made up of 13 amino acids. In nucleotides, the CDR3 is TGTGCCAGCAGCTTGGTTGAGGCCTACGAGCAGTACTTC. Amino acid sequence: CASSLVEAYEQYF.

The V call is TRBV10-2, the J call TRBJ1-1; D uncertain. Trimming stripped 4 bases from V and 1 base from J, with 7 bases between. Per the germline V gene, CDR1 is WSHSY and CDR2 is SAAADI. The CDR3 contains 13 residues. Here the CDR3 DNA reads TGCGCCAGCAGTGCAGACCGGAACACTGAAGCTTTCTTT. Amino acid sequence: CASSADRNTEAFF.

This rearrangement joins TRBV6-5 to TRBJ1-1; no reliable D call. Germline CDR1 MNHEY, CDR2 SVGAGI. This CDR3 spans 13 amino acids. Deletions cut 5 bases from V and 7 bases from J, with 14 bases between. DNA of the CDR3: TGTGCCAGCAGTCGTCTAGAAGGGAATGAAGCTTTCTTT. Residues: CASSRLEGNEAFF.

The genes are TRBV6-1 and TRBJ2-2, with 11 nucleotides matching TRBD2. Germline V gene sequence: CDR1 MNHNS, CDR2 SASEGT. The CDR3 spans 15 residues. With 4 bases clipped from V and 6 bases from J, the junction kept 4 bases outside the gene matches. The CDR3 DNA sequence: TGTGCCAGCAGTGTGACTAGCGGGGCCCCCGGGGAGCTGTTTTTT. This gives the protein CASSVTSGAPGELFF.

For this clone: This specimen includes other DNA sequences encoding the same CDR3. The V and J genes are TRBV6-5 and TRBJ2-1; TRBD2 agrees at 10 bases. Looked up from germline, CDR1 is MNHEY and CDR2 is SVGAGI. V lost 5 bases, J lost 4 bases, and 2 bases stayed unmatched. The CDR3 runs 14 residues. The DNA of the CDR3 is TGTGCCAGCAGTCCGGGACTAGCGTACAATGAGCAGTTCTTC. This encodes CASSPGLAYNEQFF.

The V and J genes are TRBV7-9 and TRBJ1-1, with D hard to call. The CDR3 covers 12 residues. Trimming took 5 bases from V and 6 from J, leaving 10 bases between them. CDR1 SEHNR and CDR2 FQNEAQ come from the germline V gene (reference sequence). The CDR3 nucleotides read TGTGCCAGCAGCCCTTCGATCCCTGAAGCTTTCTTT. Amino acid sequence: CASSPSIPEAFF.

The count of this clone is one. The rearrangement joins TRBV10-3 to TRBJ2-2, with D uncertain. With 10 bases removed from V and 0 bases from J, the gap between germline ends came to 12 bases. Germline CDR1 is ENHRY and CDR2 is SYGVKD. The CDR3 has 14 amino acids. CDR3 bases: TGTGCCACAAGGACCGACCCGAACACCGGGGAGCTGTTTTTT. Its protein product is CATRTDPNTGELFF.

CDR3 loop: CASSLVTTTNTGELFF. The CDR3 DNA sequence: TGTGCCAGCAGCTTAGTCACCACTACGAACACCGGGGAGCTGTTTTTT. The chain carries TRBV7-2 and TRBJ2-2; unclear D gene. Germline CDR1 reads SGHTA; CDR2 reads FQGNSA. V lost 1 base and J 0 bases, leaving 9 bases between the germline ends. This CDR3 has 16 residues.

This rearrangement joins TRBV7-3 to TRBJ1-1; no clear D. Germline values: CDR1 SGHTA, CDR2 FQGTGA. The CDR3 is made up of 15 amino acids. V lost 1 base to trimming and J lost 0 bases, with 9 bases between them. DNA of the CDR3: TGTGCCAGCAGCTTAAGGCCGATCCTGAACACTGAAGCTTTCTTT. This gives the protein CASSLRPILNTEAFF.

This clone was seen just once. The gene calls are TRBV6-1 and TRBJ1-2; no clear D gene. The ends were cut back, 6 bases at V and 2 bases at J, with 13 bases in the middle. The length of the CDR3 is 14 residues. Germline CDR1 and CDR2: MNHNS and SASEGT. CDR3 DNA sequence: TGTGCCAGCAGCTACAGAGAAGAGAACTATGGCTACACCTTC. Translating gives CASSYREENYGYTF.

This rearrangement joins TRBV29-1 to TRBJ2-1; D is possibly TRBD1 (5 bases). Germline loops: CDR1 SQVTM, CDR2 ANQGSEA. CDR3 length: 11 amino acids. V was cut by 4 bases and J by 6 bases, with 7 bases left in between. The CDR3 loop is CSVAQGNEQFF. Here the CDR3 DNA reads TGCAGCGTTGCTCAGGGCAATGAGCAGTTCTTC.

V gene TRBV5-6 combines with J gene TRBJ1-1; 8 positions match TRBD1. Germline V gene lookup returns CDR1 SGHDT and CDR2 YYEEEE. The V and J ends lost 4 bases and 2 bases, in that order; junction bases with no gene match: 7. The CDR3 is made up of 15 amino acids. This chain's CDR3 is CASSRGRGRNTEAFF. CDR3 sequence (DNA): TGTGCCAGCAGCCGTGGCAGGGGGCGAAACACTGAAGCTTTCTTT.

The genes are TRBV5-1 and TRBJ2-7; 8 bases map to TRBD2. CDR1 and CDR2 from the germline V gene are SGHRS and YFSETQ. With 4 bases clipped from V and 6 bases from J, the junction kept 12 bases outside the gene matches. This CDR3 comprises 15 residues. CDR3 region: CASSPAAGGGAEQYF. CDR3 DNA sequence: TGCGCCAGCAGCCCGGCGGCGGGAGGCGGTGCCGAGCAGTACTTC. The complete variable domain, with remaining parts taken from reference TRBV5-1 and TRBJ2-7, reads KAGVTQTPRYLIKTRGQQVTLSCSPISGHRSVSWYQQTPGQGLQFLFEYFSETQRNKGNFPGRFSGRQFSNSRSEMNVSTLELGDSALYLCASSPAAGGGAEQYFGPGTRLTVT.

The CDR3 bases are TGTGCCAGTAGTATAGCCCAGACAGGGAAAGCTGGCTACACCTTC. Translated: CASSIAQTGKAGYTF. The rearrangement joins TRBV19 to TRBJ1-2; 7 bases map to TRBD1. J lost 7 bases, V lost 1 base, and 9 bases had no gene match. Germline CDR1 reads LNHDA; CDR2 reads SQIVND (reference sequence). The CDR3 sequence is 15 residues long.

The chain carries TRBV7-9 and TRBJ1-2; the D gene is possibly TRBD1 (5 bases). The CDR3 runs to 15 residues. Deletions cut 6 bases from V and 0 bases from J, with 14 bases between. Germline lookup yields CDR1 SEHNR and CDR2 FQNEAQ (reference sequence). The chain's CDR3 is CASSPWAGTNYGYTF. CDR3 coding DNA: TGTGCCAGCAGTCCGTGGGCAGGGACTAACTATGGCTACACCTTC.

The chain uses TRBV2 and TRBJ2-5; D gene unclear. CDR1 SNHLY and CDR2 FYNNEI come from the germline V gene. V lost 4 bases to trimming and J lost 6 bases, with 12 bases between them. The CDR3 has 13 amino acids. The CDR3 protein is CASSGHSIQTQYF. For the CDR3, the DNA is TGTGCCAGCAGTGGGCACTCCATTCAGACCCAGTACTTC. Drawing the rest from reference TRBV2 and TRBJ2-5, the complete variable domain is EPEVTQTPSHQVTQMGQEVILRCVPISNHLYFYWYRQILGQKVEFLVSFYNNEISEKSEIFDDQFSVERPDGSNFTLKIRSTKLEDSAMYFCASSGHSIQTQYFGPGTRLLVL.